These 3 T cell receptor beta chains were sequenced from one sample in a study of blood T cell repertoires in COVID-19. Sequencing used immunoSEQ multiplex PCR; TCRdb keeps in-frame clones, though not all of them. The sample contains 200,000 to 300,000 clones, roughly 80% of which appear only once. Sequences were obtained from peripheral blood. The receptor set was obtained from a woman aged 55 to 70 with active or convalescent COVID-19.

V and J are TRBV6-1 and TRBJ1-3; D uncertain. The CDR3 spans 12 residues. The germline V and J ends were trimmed by 8 bases and 4 bases, with 9 bases remaining between them. Germline V lookup: CDR1 MNHNS, CDR2 SASEGT. CDR3: CASAGSGNTIYF. The CDR3 DNA sequence: TGTGCCAGCGCGGGCAGCGGAAACACCATATATTTT.

The chain employs TRBV21-1 and TRBJ2-1; the D call TRBD2 from the table was never checked on the DNA. TRBV21-1 is a recognized pseudogene. This CDR3 has 17 residues. CDR3 nucleotide sequence: TGTGCCAGCAGCAAAGGAGGGAAGATGGGCTCCTACAATGAGCAGTTCTTC. Amino acid sequence: CASSKGGKMGSYNEQFF.

The chain recombines TRBV3-1 (or the pseudogene TRBV3-2) with TRBJ1-2, with D possibly matching TRBD1 (5 bases). The germline V gene has CDR1 LGHDT and CDR2 YNNKEL (reference sequence). The V gene lost 4 bases and the J gene lost 7 bases, with 19 bases spanning the gap. The CDR3 contains 15 residues. The CDR3 DNA is TGTGCCAGCAGCCTGGGACTCTCTCTCGTGAGTGGCTACACCTTC. The encoded protein is CASSLGLSLVSGYTF.